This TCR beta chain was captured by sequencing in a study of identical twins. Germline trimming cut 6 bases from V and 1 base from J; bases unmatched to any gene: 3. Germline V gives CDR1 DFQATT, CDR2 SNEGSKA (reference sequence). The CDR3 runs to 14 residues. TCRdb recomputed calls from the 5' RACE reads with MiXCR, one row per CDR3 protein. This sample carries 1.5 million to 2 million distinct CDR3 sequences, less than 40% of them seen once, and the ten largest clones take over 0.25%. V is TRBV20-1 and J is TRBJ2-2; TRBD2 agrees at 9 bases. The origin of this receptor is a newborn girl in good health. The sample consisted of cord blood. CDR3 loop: CSAATSGNTGELFF. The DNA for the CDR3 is TGCAGTGCGGCGACTAGCGGGAACACCGGGGAGCTGTTTTTT.